The clone carrying this T cell receptor (beta chain) was picked up a small number of times. The data are from a study of T cells in Graves' hyperthyroidism and ophthalmopathy. Germline V gene data show CDR1 as SEHNR and CDR2 as FQNEAQ (reference sequence). The CDR3 runs 15 residues. With 5 bases clipped from V and 1 base from J, the junction kept 7 bases outside the gene matches. The source material, RNA transcripts, was used to amplify TCR beta CDR3 regions. RT-PCR in the first round (using the HTBI primer set) targeted the TCR CDR3. TCRdb ran MiXCR on the multiplex PCR reads and lists one entry per CDR3 protein. The sample records 470,000 or so distinct CDR3 sequences, around 21% being singletons.

This sequence originates from a man in his late teens or twenties with Graves' hyperthyroidism. The rearrangement uses TRBV7-9 and TRBJ1-1; 7 bases align to TRBD1. Sequencing input: blood. The CDR3 nucleotides are TGTGCCAGCAGCGGGGTGGGACAGACGAACACTGAAGCTTTCTTT. Translation gives CASSGVGQTNTEAFF.